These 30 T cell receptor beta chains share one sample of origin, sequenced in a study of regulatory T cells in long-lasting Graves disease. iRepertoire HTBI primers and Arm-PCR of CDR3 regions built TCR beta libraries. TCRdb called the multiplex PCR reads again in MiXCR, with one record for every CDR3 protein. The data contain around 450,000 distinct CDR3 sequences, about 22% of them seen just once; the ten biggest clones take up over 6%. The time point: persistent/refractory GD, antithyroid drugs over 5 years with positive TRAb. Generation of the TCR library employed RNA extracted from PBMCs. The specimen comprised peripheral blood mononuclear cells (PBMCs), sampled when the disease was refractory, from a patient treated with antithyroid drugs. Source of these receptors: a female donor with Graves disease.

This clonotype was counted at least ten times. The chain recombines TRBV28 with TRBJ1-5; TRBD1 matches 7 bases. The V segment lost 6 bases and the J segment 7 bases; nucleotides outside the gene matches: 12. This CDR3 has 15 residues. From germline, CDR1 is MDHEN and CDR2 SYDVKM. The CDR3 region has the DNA TGTGCCAGCAGAACTCCGGGACAGAAGGGCCAGCCCCAGCATTTT. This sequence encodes CASRTPGQKGQPQHF.

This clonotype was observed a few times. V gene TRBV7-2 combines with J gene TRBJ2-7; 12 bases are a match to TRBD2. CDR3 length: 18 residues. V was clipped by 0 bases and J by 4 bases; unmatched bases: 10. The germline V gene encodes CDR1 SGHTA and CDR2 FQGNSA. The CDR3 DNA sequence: TGTGCCAGCAGCTTAGCACCCCTAGCGGGAGGGCCGCGGTACGAGCAGTACTTC. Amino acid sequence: CASSLAPLAGGPRYEQYF.

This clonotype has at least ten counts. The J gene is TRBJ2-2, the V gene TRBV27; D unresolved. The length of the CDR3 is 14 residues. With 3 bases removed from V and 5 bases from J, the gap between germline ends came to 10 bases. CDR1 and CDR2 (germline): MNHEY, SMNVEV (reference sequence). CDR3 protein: CASSFGVRTGELFF. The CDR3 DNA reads TGTGCCAGCAGTTTTGGTGTGAGAACCGGGGAGCTGTTTTTT.

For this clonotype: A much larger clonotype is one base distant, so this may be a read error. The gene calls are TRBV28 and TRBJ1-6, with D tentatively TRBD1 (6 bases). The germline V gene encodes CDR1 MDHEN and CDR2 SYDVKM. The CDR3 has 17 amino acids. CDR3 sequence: CASSPWGASSYNSPPHF. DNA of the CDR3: TGTGCCAGCAGTCCCTGGGGGGCGAGCTCCTATAATTCACCCCCCCACTTT.

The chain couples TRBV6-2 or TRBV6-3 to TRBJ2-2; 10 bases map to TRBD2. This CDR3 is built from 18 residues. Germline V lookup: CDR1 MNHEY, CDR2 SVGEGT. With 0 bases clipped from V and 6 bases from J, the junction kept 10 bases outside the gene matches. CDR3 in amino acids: CASSYSGLAGAGSGELFF. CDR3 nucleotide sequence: TGTGCCAGCAGTTACTCTGGGCTAGCGGGAGCCGGGTCCGGGGAGCTGTTTTTT.

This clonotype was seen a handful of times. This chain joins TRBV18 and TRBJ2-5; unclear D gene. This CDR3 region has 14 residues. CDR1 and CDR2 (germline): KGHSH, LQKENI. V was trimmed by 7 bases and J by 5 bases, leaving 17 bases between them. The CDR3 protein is CASFSRLGSETQYF. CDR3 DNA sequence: TGTGCCAGCTTCTCACGACTGGGATCGGAGACCCAGTACTTC.

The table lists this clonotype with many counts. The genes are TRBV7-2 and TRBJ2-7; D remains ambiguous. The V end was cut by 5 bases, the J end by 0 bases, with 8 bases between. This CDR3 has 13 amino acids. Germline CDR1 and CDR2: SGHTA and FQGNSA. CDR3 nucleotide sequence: TGTGCCAGCAGCCAGGCCAACTCCTACGAGCAGTACTTC. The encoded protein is CASSQANSYEQYF.

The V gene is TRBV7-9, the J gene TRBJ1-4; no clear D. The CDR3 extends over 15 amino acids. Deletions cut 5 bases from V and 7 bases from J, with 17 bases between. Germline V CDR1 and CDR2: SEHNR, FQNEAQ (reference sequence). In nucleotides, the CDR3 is TGTGCCAGCAGCCCTCCGTCCCCCGGCCGTGAAAAACTGTTTTTT. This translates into CASSPPSPGREKLFF.

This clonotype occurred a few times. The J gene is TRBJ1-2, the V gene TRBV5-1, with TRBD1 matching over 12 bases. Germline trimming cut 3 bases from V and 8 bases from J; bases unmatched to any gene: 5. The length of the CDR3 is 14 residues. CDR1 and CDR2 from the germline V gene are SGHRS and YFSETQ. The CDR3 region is CASSSGQGAQGYTF. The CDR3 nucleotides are TGCGCCAGCAGCTCGGGACAGGGGGCGCAGGGCTACACCTTC.

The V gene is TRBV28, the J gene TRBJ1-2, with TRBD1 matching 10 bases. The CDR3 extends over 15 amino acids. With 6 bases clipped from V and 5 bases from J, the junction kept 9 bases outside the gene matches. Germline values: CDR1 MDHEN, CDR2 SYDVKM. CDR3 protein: CASSLQDRGGYGYTF. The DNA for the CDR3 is TGTGCCAGCAGCCTCCAGGACAGGGGGGGATATGGCTACACCTTC.

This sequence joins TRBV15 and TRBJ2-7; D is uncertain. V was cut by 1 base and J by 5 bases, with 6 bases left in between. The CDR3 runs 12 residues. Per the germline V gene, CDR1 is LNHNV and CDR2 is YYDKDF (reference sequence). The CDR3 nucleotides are TGTGCCACCAGCAGAGGTAGGAACGAGCAGTACTTC. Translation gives CATSRGRNEQYF.

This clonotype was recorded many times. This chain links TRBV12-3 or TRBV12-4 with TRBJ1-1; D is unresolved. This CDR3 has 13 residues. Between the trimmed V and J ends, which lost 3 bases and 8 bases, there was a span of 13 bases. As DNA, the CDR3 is TGTGCCAGCAGTTTCCCACCGGTGGAGGAAGCTTTCTTT. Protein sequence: CASSFPPVEEAFF.

CDR3 coding DNA: TGCGCCAGCAGCTTGGCACAAGAGACACCCCTCCACTTT. The encoded protein is CASSLAQETPLHF. The rearrangement uses TRBV5-1 and TRBJ1-6; D remains unclear. CDR1 and CDR2 from the germline V gene are SGHRS and YFSETQ. Trimming stripped 0 bases from V and 11 bases from J, with 9 bases between. The CDR3 extends over 13 amino acids.

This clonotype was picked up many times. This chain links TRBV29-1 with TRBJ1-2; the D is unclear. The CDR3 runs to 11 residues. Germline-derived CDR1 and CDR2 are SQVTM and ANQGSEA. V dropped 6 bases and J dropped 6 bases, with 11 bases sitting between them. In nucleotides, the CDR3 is TGCAGCGTGGCCCGGGAGCATGGCTACACCTTC. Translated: CSVAREHGYTF.

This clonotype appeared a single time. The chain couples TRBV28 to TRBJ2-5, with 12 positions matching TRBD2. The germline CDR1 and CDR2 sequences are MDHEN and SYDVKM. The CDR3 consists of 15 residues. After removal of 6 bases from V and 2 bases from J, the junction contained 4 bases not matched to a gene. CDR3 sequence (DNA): TGTGCCAGCAGCCAGACTAGCGGGGGACAAGAGACCCAGTACTTC. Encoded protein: CASSQTSGGQETQYF.

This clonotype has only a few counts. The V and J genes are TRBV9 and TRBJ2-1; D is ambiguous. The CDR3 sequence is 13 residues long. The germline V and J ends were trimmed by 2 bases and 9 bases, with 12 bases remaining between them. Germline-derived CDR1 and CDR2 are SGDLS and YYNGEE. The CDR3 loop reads CASSVEVPGEQFF. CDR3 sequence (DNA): TGTGCCAGCAGCGTCGAGGTGCCTGGTGAGCAGTTCTTC.

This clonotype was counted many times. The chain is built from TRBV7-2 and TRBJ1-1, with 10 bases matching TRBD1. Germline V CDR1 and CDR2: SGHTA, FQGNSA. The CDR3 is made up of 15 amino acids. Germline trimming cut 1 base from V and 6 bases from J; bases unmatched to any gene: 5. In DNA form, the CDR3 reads TGTGCCAGCAGCTTAGGGGGGACAGGGGTCCCTGAAGCTTTCTTT. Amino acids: CASSLGGTGVPEAFF.

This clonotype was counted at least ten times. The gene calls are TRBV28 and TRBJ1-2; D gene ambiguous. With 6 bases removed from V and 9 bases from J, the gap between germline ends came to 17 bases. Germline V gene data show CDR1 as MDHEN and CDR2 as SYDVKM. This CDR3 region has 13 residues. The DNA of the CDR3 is TGTGCCAGCAGGCCCCAACACACGGATAGCTACACCTTC. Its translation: CASRPQHTDSYTF.

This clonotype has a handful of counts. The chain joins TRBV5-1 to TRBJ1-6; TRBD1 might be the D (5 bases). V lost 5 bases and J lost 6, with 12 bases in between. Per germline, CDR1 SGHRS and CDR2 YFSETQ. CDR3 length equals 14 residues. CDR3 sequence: CASRLWTSNSPLHF. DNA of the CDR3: TGCGCCAGCAGACTTTGGACAAGTAATTCACCCCTCCACTTT.

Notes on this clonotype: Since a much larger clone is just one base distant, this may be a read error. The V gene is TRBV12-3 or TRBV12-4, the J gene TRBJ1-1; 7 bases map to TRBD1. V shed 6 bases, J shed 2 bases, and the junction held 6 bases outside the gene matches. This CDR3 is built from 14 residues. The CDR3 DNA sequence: TGTGCCAGCAGGAAGGACAGGAGTAACACTGAAGCTTTCTTT. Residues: CASRKDRSNTEAFF.

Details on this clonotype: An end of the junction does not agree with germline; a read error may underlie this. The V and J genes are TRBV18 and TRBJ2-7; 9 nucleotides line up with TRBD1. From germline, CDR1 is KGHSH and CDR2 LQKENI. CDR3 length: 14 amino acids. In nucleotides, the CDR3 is TGTCCCAGCTCACCGGGACAGGGTTTCTACGAGCAGTACTTC. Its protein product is CPSSPGQGFYEQYF.

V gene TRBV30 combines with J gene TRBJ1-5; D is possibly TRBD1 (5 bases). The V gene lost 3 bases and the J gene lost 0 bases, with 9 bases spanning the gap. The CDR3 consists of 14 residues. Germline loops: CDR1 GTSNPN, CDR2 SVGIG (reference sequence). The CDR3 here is CAWRGPYSNQPQHF. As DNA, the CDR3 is TGTGCCTGGAGGGGACCTTATAGCAATCAGCCCCAGCATTTT.

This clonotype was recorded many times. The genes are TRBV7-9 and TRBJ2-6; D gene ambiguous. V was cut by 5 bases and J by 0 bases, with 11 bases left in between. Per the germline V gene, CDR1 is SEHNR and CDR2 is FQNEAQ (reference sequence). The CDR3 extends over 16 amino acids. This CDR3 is CASSLLDGSGANVLTF. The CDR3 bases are TGTGCCAGCAGCCTCCTCGATGGCTCTGGGGCCAACGTCCTGACTTTC.

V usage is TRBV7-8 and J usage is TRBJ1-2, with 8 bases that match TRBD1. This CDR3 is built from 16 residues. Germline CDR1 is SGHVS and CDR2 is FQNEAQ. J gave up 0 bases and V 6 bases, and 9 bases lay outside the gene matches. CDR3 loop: CASRRAGGLANYGYTF. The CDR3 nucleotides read TGTGCCAGCAGAAGGGCAGGGGGCCTCGCTAACTATGGCTACACCTTC. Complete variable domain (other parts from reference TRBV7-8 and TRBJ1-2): GAGVSQSPRYKVAKRGQDVALRCDPISGHVSLFWYQQALGQGPEFLTYFQNEAQLDKSGLPSDRFFAERPEGSVSTLKIQRTQQEDSAVYLCASRRAGGLANYGYTFGSGTRLTVV.

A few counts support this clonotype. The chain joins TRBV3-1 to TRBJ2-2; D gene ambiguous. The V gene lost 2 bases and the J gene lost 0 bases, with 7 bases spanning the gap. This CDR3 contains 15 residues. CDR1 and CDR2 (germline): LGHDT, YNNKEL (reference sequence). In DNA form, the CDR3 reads TGTGCCAGCAGCCAACTTGCCTCGAACACCGGGGAGCTGTTTTTT. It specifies CASSQLASNTGELFF.

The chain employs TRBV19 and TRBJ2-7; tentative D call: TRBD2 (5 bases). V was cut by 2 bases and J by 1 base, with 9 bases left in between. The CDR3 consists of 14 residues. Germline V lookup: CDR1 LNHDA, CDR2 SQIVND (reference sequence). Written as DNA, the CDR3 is TGTGCCAGTAGTATAAGCGGACCATCCTACGAGCAGTACTTC. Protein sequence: CASSISGPSYEQYF.

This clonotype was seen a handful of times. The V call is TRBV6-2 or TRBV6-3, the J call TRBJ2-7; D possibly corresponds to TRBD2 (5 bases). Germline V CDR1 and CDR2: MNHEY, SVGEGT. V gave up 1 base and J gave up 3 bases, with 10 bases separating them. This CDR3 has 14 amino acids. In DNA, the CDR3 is TGTGCCAGCAGTTACTGGGGTGCGGGCTACGAGCAGTACTTC. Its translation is CASSYWGAGYEQYF.

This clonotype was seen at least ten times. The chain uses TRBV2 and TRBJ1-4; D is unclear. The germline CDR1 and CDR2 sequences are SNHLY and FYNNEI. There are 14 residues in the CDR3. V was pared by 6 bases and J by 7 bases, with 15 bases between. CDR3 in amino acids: CASREEVDVEKLFF. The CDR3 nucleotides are TGTGCCAGCAGGGAGGAGGTTGATGTTGAAAAACTGTTTTTT.

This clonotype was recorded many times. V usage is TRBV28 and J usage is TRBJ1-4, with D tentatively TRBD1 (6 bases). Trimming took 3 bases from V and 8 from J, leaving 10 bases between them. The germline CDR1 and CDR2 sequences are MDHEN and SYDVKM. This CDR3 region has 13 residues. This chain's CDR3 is CASSFDRREKLFF. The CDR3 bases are TGTGCCAGCAGTTTCGACAGGAGGGAAAAACTGTTTTTT.

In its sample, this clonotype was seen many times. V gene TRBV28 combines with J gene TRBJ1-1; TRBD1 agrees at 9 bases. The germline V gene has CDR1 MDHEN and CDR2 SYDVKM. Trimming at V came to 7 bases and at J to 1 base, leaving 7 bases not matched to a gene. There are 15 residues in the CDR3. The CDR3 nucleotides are TGTGCCAGCAAACCGGGACAGGGAGGGAACACTGAAGCTTTCTTT. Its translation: CASKPGQGGNTEAFF.